This T cell receptor (beta chain) was captured in a study of cytomegalovirus exposure and HLA in healthy donors. Study results and caveats: HLA alleles showed associations with about 15,000 TCR beta sequences in a later analysis, at a 0.05 false discovery rate. A link between a missense DCLRE1C variant and TCR beta V- and J-gene trimming emerged from a later analysis. Reports indicate that TCR beta sequences accurately predicted the HLA-A and HLA-B alleles of most subjects.

This clone occurred a few times. Its specificity is unknown. Though nominally healthy at sampling, donors likely had unrecorded immune exposures. PCR amplification relied on 60 Vbeta primers (plus 13 Jbeta primers). Clones were sequenced by immunoSEQ multiplex PCR, and TCRdb holds only the in-frame ones, with some missing. The sample records about 150,000 clones, roughly 83% being singletons. The V segment lost 4 bases and the J segment 2 bases; nucleotides outside the gene matches: 4. The CDR3 totals 16 residues. Germline V gene lookup returns CDR1 SGHTA and CDR2 FQGNSA. Sequencing used PBMCs. J is TRBJ2-1 and V is TRBV7-2; TRBD2 matches at 11 bases. The clonotype originates from a human donor in good health. The CDR3 spells CASSYGLAGTYNEQFF. In DNA, the CDR3 is TGTGCCAGCAGCTACGGACTAGCGGGTACCTACAATGAGCAGTTCTTC.